Detailed here is one TCR beta chain. There is no known antigen for this receptor. No much larger clone exists at a distance of one base, and base qualities are not known. The data originate from a study of cytotoxic CD8 clonotypes in ibrutinib-treated CLL (dated by TCRdb to about 2021). Some background on the complete study: The cohort was composed of more than ten relapsed/refractory and about 15 treatment-naive patients; IGHV unmutated status was identified in around 17 patients. Partial responses were observed in 24 patients and complete responses in 2; after a median follow-up of 68 months, remission was maintained in approximately 15 patients and progression was observed in roughly twelve. Response samples were obtained after a median of 12 months of treatment, with a range of roughly 6 to 40 months. An average of about 250,000 productive templates and 94,082 productive rearrangements was obtained per sample. Longitudinal samples were obtainable from about 30% of the roughly 86 participants in the trial. Cryopreserved peripheral blood mononuclear cells were collected before treatment, at response, and at either disease progression or sustained remission. Patients were still on ibrutinib when every remission and progressive disease sample was collected.

On a MiSeq, deep resolution sequencing aimed for a depth between 1 in 1 million and 1 in 200,000 T cells, with each clonotype covered 10x on average. The immunoSEQ hsTCRB Kit was used to generate the TCR beta libraries. From the authors' description of their analysis: The data were analyzed with ImmunoSEQ Analyzer and ImmunoSEQ Data Assistant, and V, D and J gene assignments followed IMGT definitions. Clonality, with values ranging from 0 to 1, was calculated as one minus the normalized Shannon entropy of productive rearrangement frequencies. Only overrepresented clonotypes making up at least 0.05% of each patient's repertoire were included in the public clonotype analysis. Some 14 age-matched healthy donor repertoires from immuneACCESS served as clonality controls. Entries here come from immuneACCESS through TCRdb and include only in-frame sequences with V and J called. Some clones fail to appear in such tables; in the studies checked, an unresolved V gene covers under half of the shortfall, and the cause of the remainder is unknown. That table supplies the V and J calls and clone size; D and trimming were determined from the DNA. Present in this sample are about 27,000 clones, roughly 85% of which were seen just once. Of the sample, under 9.5% is held by the ten largest clones.

Summary of the overall study and its limitations: Clonality rose at ibrutinib response, remained stable during sustained remission, and dropped back toward baseline at progression. Lymph node repertoires were not examined, and the timing of sampling was not matched between patients in sustained remission and those whose disease progressed. Baseline clonality was found to be higher than that of age-matched healthy donors and was strongly correlated with circulating CD8+ T-cell counts. Public clonotypes were rare and either shrank or stayed stable during treatment, and the rise in clonality at ibrutinib response reflected expansion of private clonotypes.

The germline ends are 28 bases apart after V is trimmed by 4 bases and J by 7 bases. Taken from cysteine to phenylalanine, the CDR3 has 17 residues. Of all the DNA, just the CDR3 is kept, 51 bases in frame from base 1. The germline V gene provides CDR1 SQVTM and CDR2 ANQGSEA. Explained via the paper, the time point label denotes: less than 30 months on ibrutinib. For TCR beta library preparation, approximately 2 micrograms of genomic DNA were extracted from the cryopreserved PBMCs. Longitudinal blood samples from CLL patients on ibrutinib monotherapy underwent high-throughput TCR beta sequencing. The patients took part in an open-label, single-center phase 2 trial of ibrutinib monotherapy.

The chain is encoded by TRBV29-1 joined to TRBJ1-2; the D gene cannot be resolved reliably. The material was PBMCs, obtained after 24 months of ibrutinib treatment. This receptor was taken from a human donor with chronic lymphocytic leukemia. The nucleotides are TGCAGCGTTGCCCTCGTGGTCGATATGGGGATGAGGAGTGGCTACACCTTC. The translation is CSVALVVDMGMRSGYTF.